The 19 T cell receptor beta chains in this list originate from one sample, sequenced in a study of tumor-infiltrating lymphocytes in localized non-small cell lung cancer. Libraries were prepared by immunoSEQ multiplex PCR; TCRdb keeps only in-frame clonotypes and omits some of them. This table has thousands of clones, approximately 74% appearing once. Material: lung tumor tissue. Receptor source: a human donor with non-small cell lung cancer.

The rearrangement joins TRBV6-1 to TRBJ2-6, with 7 bases lining up with TRBD1. The CDR3 has 15 amino acids. CDR1 is MNHNS and CDR2 is SASEGT in the germline V gene. Trimming at V came to 5 bases and at J to 2 bases, leaving 3 bases not matched to a gene. For the CDR3, the DNA is TGTGCCAGCAGTCTTACAGGGGCTGGGGCCAACGTCCTGACTTTC. This encodes CASSLTGAGANVLTF.

V and J are TRBV29-1 and TRBJ2-5, with 7 nucleotides matching TRBD2. From germline, CDR1 is SQVTM and CDR2 ANQGSEA. The J segment lost 1 base and the V segment lost 7 bases, leaving 0 bases of the junction unmatched. The CDR3 runs 11 residues. CDR3 nucleotides: TGCAGCGGGGGGGGCCAAGAGACCCAGTACTTC. Residues: CSGGGQETQYF.

This clone has just a few counts. J is TRBJ2-7 and V is TRBV30, with D hard to call. Trimming left V 2 bases short and J 5 bases short, with 7 bases between. CDR1 is GTSNPN, CDR2 SVGIG, per germline (reference sequence). The CDR3 is 11 amino acids. DNA of the CDR3: TGTGCCTGGAGTCGGAGCCACGAGCAGTACTTC. Translated: CAWSRSHEQYF.

V and J are TRBV19 and TRBJ2-1, with a possible D match to TRBD2 (6 bases). The V end was cut by 4 bases, the J end by 5 bases, with 15 bases between. The CDR3 is 15 residues long. Germline CDR1 reads LNHDA; CDR2 reads SQIVND (reference sequence). In nucleotides, the CDR3 is TGTGCCAGTAGTACTCTCGCGGGGTATAACAATGAGCAGTTCTTC. Amino acid sequence: CASSTLAGYNNEQFF.

The chain recombines TRBV29-1 with TRBJ2-7; D gene unclear. CDR1 is SQVTM, CDR2 ANQGSEA, per germline. Trimming pared 6 bases from V and 4 bases from J, leaving 10 bases between. This CDR3 region has 11 residues. The CDR3 nucleotides are TGCAGCGTAAGGATTTCGTACGAGCAGTACTTC. It is translated as CSVRISYEQYF.

The chain joins TRBV30 to TRBJ1-4; TRBD1 aligns across 9 bases. This CDR3 contains 15 residues. Germline values: CDR1 GTSNPN, CDR2 SVGIG (reference sequence). The V segment lost 2 bases and the J segment 5 bases; nucleotides outside the gene matches: 6. DNA for the CDR3: TGTGCCTGGAGTCCGGGACAGGGCCGAAATGAAAAACTGTTTTTT. Amino acid sequence: CAWSPGQGRNEKLFF.

The rearrangement links TRBV4-1 to TRBJ1-5; no reliable D call. Germline V CDR1 and CDR2: MGHRA, YSYEKL. V was clipped by 5 bases and J by 1 base, with 9 bases between them. The CDR3 is 14 residues long. The CDR3 DNA follows: TGCGCCAGCAGCTCGATAGGGAGCAATCAGCCCCAGCATTTT. Its protein is CASSSIGSNQPQHF.

The chain uses TRBV6-5 and TRBJ2-7; 11 bases are shared with TRBD1. Germline trimming cut 6 bases from V and 6 bases from J; bases unmatched to any gene: 4. Germline V lookup: CDR1 MNHEY, CDR2 SVGAGI. CDR3 size: 13 residues. The CDR3 here is CASSRDRGTEQYF. DNA of the CDR3: TGTGCCAGCAGCCGGGACAGGGGGACCGAGCAGTACTTC.

In its sample, this clone was seen a few times. The chain uses TRBV6-6 and TRBJ2-6; 7 nucleotides match TRBD1. There are 16 residues in the CDR3. After removal of 6 bases from V and 0 bases from J, the junction contained 5 bases not matched to a gene. The germline gives CDR1 MNHNY, CDR2 SVGAGI (reference sequence). The CDR3, as DNA: TGTGCCAGCAGATCACAGGGGAGCTCTGGGGCCAACGTCCTGACTTTC. As protein: CASRSQGSSGANVLTF.

In this sample, this clone turned up once. The chain recombines TRBV15 with TRBJ1-1, with D tentatively TRBD1 (6 bases). Germline assignment: CDR1 LNHNV and CDR2 YYDKDF (reference sequence). With 6 bases removed from V and 4 bases from J, the gap between germline ends came to 15 bases. This CDR3 is built from 14 residues. The chain's CDR3 is CATSPPGASTEAFF. CDR3 DNA: TGTGCCACCAGTCCCCCGGGGGCGAGCACTGAAGCTTTCTTT.

This chain uses TRBV10-3 with TRBJ1-5; D is uncertain. The V end was cut by 0 bases, the J end by 4 bases, with 10 bases between. The CDR3 contains 15 residues. CDR1 ENHRY and CDR2 SYGVKD come from the germline V gene. CDR3 DNA sequence: TGTGCCATCAGTGAGTCGACATCCCGTAATCAGCCCCAGCATTTT. It translates to CAISESTSRNQPQHF.

This CDR3 reads CASSLSAPGTGGEKLFF. CDR3 DNA: TGCGCCAGCAGCTTAAGTGCCCCGGGGACTGGCGGTGAAAAACTGTTTTTT. V gene TRBV5-1 combines with J gene TRBJ1-4, with D maybe TRBD1 (5 bases). V was trimmed by 2 bases and J by 7 bases, leaving 21 bases between them. The CDR3 contains 17 residues. Germline V gene sequence: CDR1 SGHRS, CDR2 YFSETQ. Combining the CDR3 with reference TRBV5-1 and TRBJ1-4 gives the whole variable domain KAGVTQTPRYLIKTRGQQVTLSCSPISGHRSVSWYQQTPGQGLQFLFEYFSETQRNKGNFPGRFSGRQFSNSRSEMNVSTLELGDSALYLCASSLSAPGTGGEKLFFGSGTQLSVL.

This clone was found once. This chain joins TRBV4-2 and TRBJ1-1; 7 bases match TRBD1. The V gene's germline CDR1 is LGHNA and CDR2 YNFKEQ. The CDR3 length is 13 residues. J gave up 4 bases and V 5 bases, and 4 bases lay outside the gene matches. The CDR3 DNA is TGTGCCAGCAGCGCGTACAGGGGCACTGAAGCTTTCTTT. Amino acid sequence: CASSAYRGTEAFF.

This sequence joins TRBV9 and TRBJ2-5; 13 bases align to TRBD2. This CDR3 spans 20 amino acids. V lost 4 bases, J lost 3 bases, and 18 bases stayed unmatched. Per the germline V gene, CDR1 is SGDLS and CDR2 is YYNGEE. The CDR3 DNA reads TGTGCCAGCAGCCCAGCGGGCCTACTAGCGGGAGGGCCCGGTAAAGAGACCCAGTACTTC. Its protein product is CASSPAGLLAGGPGKETQYF.

The chain joins TRBV2 to TRBJ2-7, with TRBD2 matching over 14 bases. The CDR3 spans 13 residues. V lost 7 bases and J lost 5; bases outside the gene matches: 1. The V gene's germline CDR1 is SNHLY and CDR2 FYNNEI. CDR3 sequence: CASTGLAGDEQYF. CDR3 DNA sequence: TGTGCCAGCACGGGACTAGCGGGGGACGAGCAGTACTTC.

The chain links TRBV5-8 to TRBJ2-4; D gene unclear. The V end lost 4 bases, the J end lost 9 bases, and 17 bases lay between the germline ends. The CDR3 spans 14 residues. CDR1 is SGHTS, CDR2 YDEGEE, per germline. The CDR3 DNA reads as TGTGCCAGCAGCCCCAATTTGGGCGGAAGCATTCAGTACTTC. Its translation is CASSPNLGGSIQYF.

The sample holds a few counts of this clone. V is TRBV27 and J is TRBJ1-5, with D hard to call. V shed 8 bases and J shed 7 bases, with 15 bases lying between them. The CDR3 totals 13 residues. The germline CDR1 and CDR2 sequences are MNHEY and SMNVEV (reference sequence). This CDR3 reads CASLGAPGQPQHF. The CDR3 region has the DNA TGTGCCAGCCTAGGTGCGCCGGGCCAGCCCCAGCATTTT.

The genes are TRBV7-8 and TRBJ2-7; D may be TRBD1 (5 bases). CDR3 length: 16 amino acids. V gave up 6 bases and J gave up 6 bases, with 24 bases separating them. Germline V lookup: CDR1 SGHVS, CDR2 FQNEAQ. As DNA, the CDR3 is TGTGCCAGCAGTCCACTATCCAGGGCTAACCTCCTCGAGCAGTACTTC. The encoded protein is CASSPLSRANLLEQYF.

This chain connects TRBV9 to TRBJ2-3; 7 bases are a match to TRBD2. J lost 2 bases, V lost 0 bases, and 6 bases had no gene match. This CDR3 region has 16 residues. The germline V gene has CDR1 SGDLS and CDR2 YYNGEE. For the CDR3, the DNA is TGTGCCAGCAGCGTAGAGGTCGGGGGGTCCACAGATACGCAGTATTTT. This codes for CASSVEVGGSTDTQYF.